These T cell receptor beta chains were read from a single sample in a study of OX40 agonist ivuxolimab in advanced cancers. The data were produced by immunoSEQ multiplex PCR, yet TCRdb's version contains in-frame clones alone and is incomplete. In the table there are around 41,000 clones, 75% to 90% of which are singletons. The specimen was CD4+ or CD8+ T cells sorted from blood, collected in a trial of the OX40 agonist ivuxolimab. The receptors were sampled from an adult with an advanced solid tumor such as melanoma, head and neck, liver or kidney cancer. Each CDR3 is given with its conserved first and last residue. The D gene is left open where the match is weak. The size of a clone is reported for some rows only, either as once, few or many, or as a class for expanded clones.

>.|.|TRBV2|TRBJ1-4|13
CASRQSINEKLFF
TGTGCCAGCAGACAGTCGATTAATGAAAAACTGTTTTTT
>TRBD1|.|TRBV7-8|TRBJ2-1|15
CASSLFLDRGHEQFF
TGTGCCAGCAGCTTATTCCTGGACAGGGGCCATGAGCAGTTCTTC
>TRBD1|.|TRBV11-3|TRBJ1-1|17
CASSKAWDRDMNTEAFF
TGTGCCAGCAGCAAGGCTTGGGACAGGGATATGAACACTGAAGCTTTCTTT
>TRBD1|.|TRBV7-3|TRBJ1-6|13
CASSLQGGSPLHF
TGTGCCAGCAGCCTCCAGGGGGGATCACCCCTCCACTTT
>.|once|TRBV5-1|TRBJ1-6|14
CASSLDREGSPLHF
TGCGCCAGCAGCTTGGACAGGGAGGGTTCACCCCTCCACTTT
>.|.|TRBV19|TRBJ1-2|12
CASSSRGYGYTF
TGTGCCAGTAGCTCTAGGGGCTATGGCTACACCTTC
>.|.|TRBV10-3|TRBJ1-5|17
CAISESAATLSNQPQHF
TGTGCCATCAGTGAGTCGGCAGCCACGCTTAGCAATCAGCCCCAGCATTTT
>.|.|TRBV2|TRBJ2-7|11
CASSGTYEQYF
TGTGCCAGCAGTGGGACCTACGAGCAGTACTTC
>.|.|TRBV5-1|TRBJ1-1|15
CASSLAGGDYTEAFF
TGCGCCAGCAGCTTGGCCGGAGGGGATTACACTGAAGCTTTCTTT
>.|few|TRBV28|TRBJ1-6|12
CASSFTVSPLHF
TGTGCCAGCAGTTTTACAGTGTCACCCCTCCACTTT
>.|few|TRBV29-1|TRBJ1-1|14
CSVREGRGNTEAFF
TGCAGCGTTAGAGAGGGGAGGGGGAACACTGAAGCTTTCTTT
>.|.|TRBV11-2|TRBJ1-1|17
CASSSPYTGTSLPEAFF
TGTGCCAGCAGCTCTCCTTACACCGGGACCTCCCTTCCGGAAGCTTTCTTT
>.|.|TRBV28|TRBJ1-6|14
CASRVWSPNSPLHF
TGTGCCAGCAGGGTTTGGAGCCCCAATTCACCCCTCCACTTT
>.|.|TRBV6-6|TRBJ1-1|13
CASSSSGNTEAFF
TGTGCCAGCAGTTCCTCCGGTAACACTGAAGCTTTCTTT
>TRBD1|few|TRBV5-1|TRBJ2-5|14
CASSLATGVETQYF
TGCGCCAGCAGCTTGGCCACAGGGGTCGAGACCCAGTACTTC